Shown below are 27 T cell receptor beta chains from a single sample sequenced in a study of blood T cell repertoires in COVID-19. Sequencing used immunoSEQ multiplex PCR; TCRdb keeps in-frame clones, though not all of them. The table lists under 400,000 clones, about 89% of them singletons. The sequenced material came from PBMCs or T cells enriched from blood (not recorded which). The receptors were sampled from a man in his forties in a cohort exposed to, infected with or recovered from COVID-19 (not recorded which).

V gene TRBV5-1 combines with J gene TRBJ2-7; D unclear. V was trimmed by 2 bases and J by 3 bases, leaving 6 bases between them. There are 12 residues in the CDR3. Germline CDR1 SGHRS, CDR2 YFSETQ. CDR3 amino acids: CASSFPGYEQYF. The CDR3 DNA follows: TGCGCCAGCAGCTTTCCGGGCTACGAGCAGTACTTC.

The genes are TRBV3-1 (or the pseudogene TRBV3-2) and TRBJ2-7; 8 positions agree with TRBD2. The CDR3 has 15 amino acids. Germline V gene data show CDR1 as LGHDT and CDR2 as YNNKEL (reference sequence). Trimming took 1 base from V and 3 from J; bases not matched to a gene: 5. The CDR3 DNA reads as TGTGCCAGCAGCCAAGGTTATAGCGGGATCTACGAGCAGTACTTC. The encoded protein is CASSQGYSGIYEQYF.

J is TRBJ2-1 and V is TRBV5-8, with TRBD2 identical over 11 bases. This CDR3 is built from 17 residues. The J segment lost 8 bases and the V segment lost 4 bases, leaving 14 bases of the junction unmatched. The germline CDR1 and CDR2 sequences are SGHTS and YDEGEE. In DNA, the CDR3 is TGTGCCAGCAGCCCCTTGGTAGCGGGAGGGCCAAGCCATGAGCAGTTCTTC. It yields the protein CASSPLVAGGPSHEQFF.

The chain joins TRBV18 to TRBJ2-7; TRBD1 agrees at 7 bases. The junction had 12 bases not matched to a gene; V was cut back by 4 bases and J by 0 bases. Looked up from germline, CDR1 is KGHSH and CDR2 is LQKENI. The CDR3 sequence is 17 residues long. The CDR3 DNA is TGTGCCAGCTCACGAATCGGTACGGGACAGACCTCCTACGAGCAGTACTTC. Amino acid sequence: CASSRIGTGQTSYEQYF.

The rearrangement links TRBV10-1 to TRBJ2-7; 11 bases are shared with TRBD1. CDR1 is WNHNN and CDR2 is SYGVQD in the germline V gene (reference sequence). The CDR3 length is 17 residues. Unmatched junction bases numbered 11, after V lost 4 bases and J lost 3 bases. CDR3 loop: CASSGTPEDRGLYEQYF. CDR3 bases: TGCGCCAGCAGTGGTACCCCGGAGGACAGGGGGCTCTACGAGCAGTACTTC.

V and J are TRBV3-1 (or the pseudogene TRBV3-2) and TRBJ2-4; 9 positions match TRBD2. CDR1 is LGHDT, CDR2 YNNKEL, per germline (reference sequence). This CDR3 spans 17 amino acids. V shed 3 bases, J shed 7 bases, and the junction held 13 bases outside the gene matches. CDR3 sequence reads: CASSHDSGRSWDNIQYF. The CDR3 nucleotides are TGTGCCAGCAGCCATGACAGCGGGAGGAGTTGGGACAACATTCAGTACTTC.

J is TRBJ2-3 and V is TRBV28, with TRBD2 matching over 10 bases. V dropped 1 base and J dropped 6; count of bases not matched to a gene: 7. CDR1 is MDHEN, CDR2 SYDVKM, per germline. The CDR3 extends over 16 amino acids. The CDR3 reads CASSLFGLAGADTQYF. Here the CDR3 DNA reads TGTGCCAGCAGTTTATTCGGGCTAGCGGGAGCCGATACGCAGTATTTT. The full variable domain, rest sourced from reference TRBV28 and TRBJ2-3, is DVKVTQSSRYLVKRTGEKVFLECVQDMDHENMFWYRQDPGLGLRLIYFSYDVKMKEKGDIPEGYSVSREKKERFSLILESASTNQTSMYLCASSLFGLAGADTQYFGPGTRLTVL.

V is TRBV7-2 and J is TRBJ1-3; the D is unclear. Trimming shortened V by 1 base and J by 0 bases, and 7 bases separated the two germline ends. In germline, CDR1 is SGHTA, CDR2 FQGNSA. The CDR3 sequence is 15 residues long. CDR3: CASSLGVGSGNTIYF. CDR3 sequence (DNA): TGTGCCAGCAGCTTAGGTGTCGGCTCTGGAAACACCATATATTTT.

The chain uses TRBV24-1 and TRBJ2-7; the D gene is possibly TRBD2 (5 bases). Germline CDR1 reads KGHDR; CDR2 reads SFDVKD. Trimming took 3 bases from V and 6 from J, leaving 14 bases between them. The CDR3 extends over 14 amino acids. CDR3 in DNA: TGTGCCACCAGTGATACGGCTAGCACGGGCGAGCAGTACTTC. Protein sequence: CATSDTASTGEQYF.

The rearrangement links TRBV24-1 to TRBJ1-2; D remains unclear. V shed 1 base and J shed 2 bases, with 7 bases lying between them. Germline-derived CDR1 and CDR2 are KGHDR and SFDVKD. The CDR3 extends over 14 amino acids. The CDR3 spells CATSDLNRNYGYTF. The DNA for the CDR3 is TGTGCCACCAGTGATTTAAACAGAAACTATGGCTACACCTTC.

This chain connects TRBV3-1 (or the pseudogene TRBV3-2) to TRBJ2-3, with 10 positions matching TRBD2. This CDR3 has 14 residues. The germline gives CDR1 LGHDT, CDR2 YNNKEL (reference sequence). V was pared by 1 base and J by 8 bases, with 3 bases of the junction left unmatched. CDR3 sequence (DNA): TGTGCCAGCAGCCAAGTGCCTAGCGGGGGTACGCAGTATTTT. This codes for CASSQVPSGGTQYF.

The V call is TRBV19, the J call TRBJ1-2, with D hard to call. CDR3 length: 13 amino acids. Trimming stripped 3 bases from V and 5 bases from J, with 10 bases between. Germline V gene data show CDR1 as LNHDA and CDR2 as SQIVND (reference sequence). The CDR3 bases are TGTGCCAGTAGTATCCAGAACCCATATGGCTACACCTTC. This codes for CASSIQNPYGYTF.

The genes are TRBV7-9 and TRBJ2-7; D uncertain. The CDR3 runs 13 residues. V lost 6 bases and J lost 5, with 14 bases in between. In germline, CDR1 is SEHNR, CDR2 FQNEAQ (reference sequence). CDR3 nucleotide sequence: TGTGCCAGCAGTCAAGGCTTGGGCCACGAGCAGTACTTC. It codes for CASSQGLGHEQYF.

This chain uses TRBV18 with TRBJ2-1, with TRBD2 matching over 10 bases. Germline CDR1 is KGHSH and CDR2 is LQKENI. This CDR3 contains 16 residues. J was trimmed by 5 bases and V by 0 bases; bases with no gene match: 4. The CDR3 DNA is TGTGCCAGCTCACCACCTCTAGCGGGAGCAGACAATGAGCAGTTCTTC. Translated, it gives CASSPPLAGADNEQFF. The whole variable domain, filled in from reference TRBV18 and TRBJ2-1, reads NAGVMQNPRHLVRRRGQEARLRCSPMKGHSHVYWYRQLPEEGLKFMVYLQKENIIDESGMPKERFSAEFPKEGPSILRIQQVVRGDSAAYFCASSPPLAGADNEQFFGPGTRLTVL.

The CDR3 region is CASSTRQVSTGELFF. CDR3 DNA: TGTGCCAGCAGTACTAGACAGGTTTCAACCGGGGAGCTGTTTTTT. The chain is built from TRBV6-5 and TRBJ2-2; D possibly corresponds to TRBD1 (6 bases). Trimming shortened V by 5 bases and J by 5 bases, and 15 bases separated the two germline ends. Looked up from germline, CDR1 is MNHEY and CDR2 is SVGAGI. This CDR3 comprises 15 residues.

This clone was recorded a few times. The rearrangement uses TRBV6-1 and TRBJ2-7, with 8 bases aligning to TRBD1. This CDR3 is built from 13 residues. After removal of 5 bases from V and 2 bases from J, the junction contained 2 bases not matched to a gene. Germline V gives CDR1 MNHNS, CDR2 SASEGT. The DNA for the CDR3 is TGTGCCAGCAGTAGACAGGGGCCCTACGAGCAGTACTTC. Protein sequence: CASSRQGPYEQYF.

The chain joins TRBV11-2 to TRBJ2-4, with D hard to call. The V and J ends lost 1 base and 0 bases respectively, with 4 bases between them. The V gene's germline CDR1 is SGHAT and CDR2 FQNNGV. The CDR3 extends over 14 amino acids. The CDR3 DNA reads as TGTGCCAGCAGCTTAGCATTAGCCAAAAACATTCAGTACTTC. Protein product: CASSLALAKNIQYF.

V and J are TRBV6-5 and TRBJ2-7, with D perhaps TRBD1 (6 bases). Trimming stripped 7 bases from V and 2 bases from J, with 15 bases between. Germline V gene lookup returns CDR1 MNHEY and CDR2 SVGAGI. CDR3 length: 14 amino acids. The CDR3 reads CASTVQGPPYEQYF. CDR3 DNA sequence: TGTGCCAGCACCGTACAGGGTCCCCCCTACGAGCAGTACTTC.

The chain uses TRBV16 and TRBJ1-5; no reliable D call. V dropped 0 bases and J dropped 3 bases, with 9 bases sitting between them. The germline gives CDR1 KGHSY, CDR2 FQNENV. The CDR3 length is 15 residues. CDR3 residues: CASSQSGGDNQPQHF. CDR3 nucleotide sequence: TGTGCCAGCAGCCAATCGGGCGGGGACAATCAGCCCCAGCATTTT.

CDR3 in DNA: TGCGCCAGCAGTGCCAGGGGGACTAGCCTGTACTTC. Amino acid sequence: CASSARGTSLYF. V gene TRBV10-1 combines with J gene TRBJ2-7; TRBD2 matches at 9 bases. The ends lost 4 bases at V and 12 bases at J; junction bases unmatched: 7. The germline gives CDR1 WNHNN, CDR2 SYGVQD (reference sequence). The CDR3 sequence is 12 residues long.

The chain joins TRBV14 to TRBJ2-7; possibly TRBD1 for D (5 bases). The CDR3 totals 16 residues. Germline lookup yields CDR1 SGHDN and CDR2 FVKESK. V was shortened by 1 base and J by 5 bases, with 18 bases between the two germline ends. The DNA of the CDR3 is TGTGCCAGCAGCCAAGGGGGCACGCAGGCCCAAGACGAGCAGTACTTC. Translating it yields CASSQGGTQAQDEQYF.

A note on this clone: Mismatch with germline at one junction end may stem from a read error. The V and J genes are TRBV18 and TRBJ2-7; possible D gene TRBD1, 6 bases. CDR3 length: 13 amino acids. CDR1 KGHSH and CDR2 LQKENI come from the germline V gene. CDR3 DNA sequence: TGTGCCAGCTCACCATACAGGGTGCGTGGGATAAACTTC. Its translation: CASSPYRVRGINF.

This clone came up once. The V gene is TRBV3-1 (or the pseudogene TRBV3-2), the J gene TRBJ1-2; 8 positions match TRBD1. The CDR3 extends over 13 amino acids. In germline, CDR1 is LGHDT, CDR2 YNNKEL (reference sequence). The junction had 5 bases not matched to a gene; V was cut back by 4 bases and J by 7 bases. In nucleotides, the CDR3 is TGTGCCAGCAGCCCGGGACAGGAACGTGGCTACACCTTC. It translates to CASSPGQERGYTF.

The V gene is TRBV1, the J gene TRBJ2-3; the D call TRBD2 from the table was never checked on the DNA. TRBV1 is assigned pseudogene status. The CDR3 sequence is 18 residues long. CDR3 region: CTSSQDRFGLCSTDTQYF. The DNA of the CDR3 is TGCACCAGCAGCCAAGATCGATTTGGACTATGTAGCACAGATACGCAGTATTTT.

The V gene is TRBV19, the J gene TRBJ1-2; TRBD1 might be the D (5 bases). CDR1 and CDR2 from the germline V gene are LNHDA and SQIVND (reference sequence). The V and J ends lost 2 bases and 1 base respectively, with 11 bases between them. The CDR3 has 15 residues. The DNA for the CDR3 is TGTGCCAGTAGTATATCCCTGACAGATAACTATGGCTACACCTTC. Its protein is CASSISLTDNYGYTF.

The V gene is TRBV2, the J gene TRBJ1-5; maybe TRBD1 (6 bases). V lost 3 bases and J 6 bases, leaving 15 bases between the germline ends. The CDR3 extends over 15 amino acids. Germline assignment: CDR1 SNHLY and CDR2 FYNNEI. The CDR3 spells CASSEVTGWGQPQHF. The CDR3 nucleotides read TGTGCCAGCAGTGAGGTCACAGGGTGGGGTCAGCCCCAGCATTTT.

The CDR3 DNA reads TGTGCCAGCAGCCTGGGACAGACTACCGGGACTAGCGGGAGGGCCTACGAGCAGTACTTC. Translating it yields CASSLGQTTGTSGRAYEQYF. V gene TRBV5-4 combines with J gene TRBJ2-7, with 16 bases lining up with TRBD2. Trimming at V came to 4 bases and at J to 2 bases, leaving 15 bases not matched to a gene. CDR3 length: 20 amino acids. From germline, CDR1 is SGHNT and CDR2 YYREEE (reference sequence).